These T cell receptor beta chains were read from a single sample in a study of spatial heterogeneity in lung cancer. TCRdb re-called the 5' RACE reads with MiXCR, one entry per CDR3 protein. The sample holds about 36,000 distinct CDR3 sequences, about 7.2% seen once. Material: PBMCs, obtained at surgery. All receptors derive from a female donor with early-stage non-small cell lung cancer. Both conserved end residues are part of each CDR3. Fields, in order: J gene, clone size, D gene, V gene, CDR3 protein, CDR3 DNA. A D gene is named only where the DNA matches it firmly. Where a row states a size, it is once, few, many or the class of an expanded clone; other rows omit it.

J gene: TRBJ1-2
clone size: many
D gene: -
V gene: TRBV5-5
CDR3 protein: CASSLASDYGYTF
CDR3 DNA: TGTGCCAGCAGCTTGGCATCAGACTATGGCTACACCTTC

J gene: TRBJ2-5
clone size: few
D gene: -
V gene: TRBV18
CDR3 protein: CASSPAGTPETQYF
CDR3 DNA: TGTGCCAGCTCACCAGCCGGGACACCGGAGACCCAGTACTTC

J gene: TRBJ1-5
clone size: few
D gene: -
V gene: TRBV3-1
CDR3 protein: CASSQDIIQPQHF
CDR3 DNA: TGTGCCAGCAGCCAAGACATCATCCAGCCCCAGCATTTT

J gene: TRBJ2-7
clone size: many
D gene: -
V gene: TRBV9
CDR3 protein: CASSVQSRGSEQYF
CDR3 DNA: TGTGCCAGCAGCGTTCAAAGTCGGGGTAGCGAGCAGTACTTC

J gene: TRBJ2-1
clone size: many
D gene: -
V gene: TRBV5-1
CDR3 protein: CASSLALTAGEQFF
CDR3 DNA: TGCGCCAGCAGCTTGGCCTTGACAGCCGGTGAGCAGTTCTTC

J gene: TRBJ1-3
clone size: many
D gene: -
V gene: TRBV5-4
CDR3 protein: CASSSSQGVSSGNTIYF
CDR3 DNA: TGTGCCAGCAGCTCATCCCAGGGTGTCAGCTCTGGAAACACCATATATTTT

J gene: TRBJ1-6
clone size: medium-sized
D gene: -
V gene: TRBV7-2
CDR3 protein: CASSLQGLGSPLHF
CDR3 DNA: TGTGCCAGCAGCTTACAAGGGCTAGGGTCACCCCTCCACTTT

J gene: TRBJ1-5
clone size: many
D gene: -
V gene: TRBV29-1
CDR3 protein: CSVAPGWDQPQHF
CDR3 DNA: TGCAGCGTGGCGCCTGGATGGGATCAGCCCCAGCATTTT

J gene: TRBJ2-5
clone size: many
D gene: TRBD2
V gene: TRBV5-1
CDR3 protein: CASSLLADQETQYF
CDR3 DNA: TGCGCCAGCAGCTTACTAGCGGATCAAGAGACCCAGTACTTC

J gene: TRBJ2-3
clone size: many
D gene: TRBD1
V gene: TRBV20-1
CDR3 protein: CSATGGTDTQYF
CDR3 DNA: TGCAGTGCCACAGGGGGCACAGATACGCAGTATTTT

J gene: TRBJ1-2
clone size: -
D gene: -
V gene: TRBV9
CDR3 protein: CASSARLYGYTF
CDR3 DNA: TGTGCCAGCAGTGCCCGTCTCTATGGCTACACCTTC

J gene: TRBJ1-1
clone size: many
D gene: -
V gene: TRBV10-2
CDR3 protein: CASSESRGTEAFF
CDR3 DNA: TGCGCCAGCAGTGAGTCCCGTGGGACTGAAGCTTTCTTT

J gene: TRBJ2-7
clone size: -
D gene: TRBD2
V gene: TRBV20-1
CDR3 protein: CSARDPLGAGGPHEQYF
CDR3 DNA: TGCAGTGCTAGAGATCCTCTAGGGGCGGGAGGGCCCCACGAGCAGTACTTC

J gene: TRBJ2-2
clone size: many
D gene: -
V gene: TRBV12-3/TRBV12-4
CDR3 protein: CASSRGTVLNTGELFF
CDR3 DNA: TGTGCCAGCAGCCGGGGGACAGTCCTCAACACCGGGGAGCTGTTTTTT

J gene: TRBJ1-1
clone size: -
D gene: TRBD1
V gene: TRBV10-1
CDR3 protein: CASSESTGTTEAFF
CDR3 DNA: TGCGCCAGCAGTGAGTCGACAGGGACAACTGAAGCTTTCTTT

J gene: TRBJ2-5
clone size: many
D gene: -
V gene: TRBV3-1
CDR3 protein: CASSQGTLWGETQYF
CDR3 DNA: TGTGCCAGCAGCCAAGGGACTCTTTGGGGAGAGACCCAGTACTTC

J gene: TRBJ2-1
clone size: many
D gene: -
V gene: TRBV29-1
CDR3 protein: CSVGDFSSYNEQFF
CDR3 DNA: TGCAGCGTGGGGGACTTTAGCTCCTACAATGAGCAGTTCTTC

J gene: TRBJ1-1
clone size: many
D gene: -
V gene: TRBV6-5
CDR3 protein: CARSSGAIFMNTEAFF
CDR3 DNA: TGTGCCCGCAGTTCCGGGGCCATCTTCATGAACACTGAAGCTTTCTTT

J gene: TRBJ2-3
clone size: -
D gene: TRBD1
V gene: TRBV7-9
CDR3 protein: CASSSRQGRMADTQYF
CDR3 DNA: TGTGCCAGCAGCTCACGACAGGGGAGGATGGCAGATACGCAGTATTTT

J gene: TRBJ2-3
clone size: many
D gene: TRBD2
V gene: TRBV12-3/TRBV12-4
CDR3 protein: CASSLVLTSGTDTQYF
CDR3 DNA: TGTGCCAGCAGTTTAGTTCTGACTAGCGGCACAGATACGCAGTATTTT

J gene: TRBJ1-5
clone size: -
D gene: TRBD1
V gene: TRBV19
CDR3 protein: CASSGTGSYSNQPQHF
CDR3 DNA: TGTGCCAGTAGCGGGACAGGGTCTTATAGCAATCAGCCCCAGCATTTT

J gene: TRBJ1-1
clone size: few
D gene: TRBD1
V gene: TRBV20-1
CDR3 protein: CSVLDRGHATEAFF
CDR3 DNA: TGCAGCGTTTTGGACAGGGGGCATGCCACTGAAGCTTTCTTT

J gene: TRBJ1-5
clone size: few
D gene: -
V gene: TRBV11-2
CDR3 protein: CASSSDPNQPQHF
CDR3 DNA: TGTGCCAGCAGCTCGGACCCAAATCAGCCCCAGCATTTT

J gene: TRBJ2-3
clone size: many
D gene: TRBD1
V gene: TRBV5-1
CDR3 protein: CASSFGQGGDTQYF
CDR3 DNA: TGCGCCAGCAGCTTTGGACAGGGGGGAGATACGCAGTATTTT

J gene: TRBJ2-2
clone size: many
D gene: TRBD1
V gene: TRBV5-1
CDR3 protein: CASSRQGASAGELFF
CDR3 DNA: TGCGCCAGCAGCCGTCAGGGGGCTTCGGCCGGGGAGCTGTTTTTT

J gene: TRBJ2-3
clone size: many
D gene: -
V gene: TRBV5-1
CDR3 protein: CASRQGGTDTQYF
CDR3 DNA: TGCGCCAGCAGACAGGGAGGGACAGATACGCAGTATTTT

J gene: TRBJ2-5
clone size: many
D gene: -
V gene: TRBV5-1
CDR3 protein: CASSLSQETQYF
CDR3 DNA: TGCGCCAGCAGCTTGTCCCAAGAGACCCAGTACTTC

J gene: TRBJ2-1
clone size: -
D gene: TRBD2
V gene: TRBV6-2/TRBV6-3
CDR3 protein: CASSYAIAGGYNEQFF
CDR3 DNA: TGTGCCAGCAGTTACGCCATAGCGGGGGGTTACAATGAGCAGTTCTTC

J gene: TRBJ2-5
clone size: -
D gene: TRBD2
V gene: TRBV2
CDR3 protein: CASSELNLAGQETQYF
CDR3 DNA: TGTGCCAGCAGTGAACTTAACCTAGCGGGTCAAGAGACCCAGTACTTC

J gene: TRBJ1-6
clone size: few
D gene: -
V gene: TRBV5-5
CDR3 protein: CASSPNRDNSPLHF
CDR3 DNA: TGTGCCAGCAGCCCTAACAGGGATAATTCACCCCTCCACTTT

J gene: TRBJ2-7
clone size: few
D gene: TRBD2
V gene: TRBV20-1
CDR3 protein: CSARGPGLAGSYEQYF
CDR3 DNA: TGCAGTGCTAGAGGCCCGGGACTAGCGGGATCCTACGAGCAGTACTTC

J gene: TRBJ1-5
clone size: -
D gene: -
V gene: TRBV6-1
CDR3 protein: CASSENGANQPQHF
CDR3 DNA: TGTGCCAGCAGTGAAAACGGGGCCAATCAGCCCCAGCATTTT

J gene: TRBJ2-3
clone size: -
D gene: -
V gene: TRBV12-3/TRBV12-4
CDR3 protein: CASSRQGTDTQYF
CDR3 DNA: TGTGCCAGCAGTAGACAGGGCACAGATACGCAGTATTTT

J gene: TRBJ1-5
clone size: few
D gene: -
V gene: TRBV6-6
CDR3 protein: CASNEGLGNQPQHF
CDR3 DNA: TGTGCCAGCAACGAGGGACTTGGCAATCAGCCCCAGCATTTT

J gene: TRBJ1-1
clone size: many
D gene: -
V gene: TRBV12-3/TRBV12-4
CDR3 protein: CASSFWGMNTEAFF
CDR3 DNA: TGTGCCAGCAGTTTTTGGGGCATGAACACTGAAGCTTTCTTT

J gene: TRBJ1-2
clone size: -
D gene: TRBD1
V gene: TRBV7-2
CDR3 protein: CASSIDRGRIYGYTF
CDR3 DNA: TGTGCCAGCAGCATAGACAGGGGGCGAATCTATGGCTACACCTTC

J gene: TRBJ2-1
clone size: many
D gene: TRBD2
V gene: TRBV4-3
CDR3 protein: CASSQDGLAGGVEQFF
CDR3 DNA: TGCGCCAGCAGCCAAGATGGGCTAGCGGGAGGGGTTGAGCAGTTCTTC

J gene: TRBJ1-1
clone size: -
D gene: -
V gene: TRBV7-3
CDR3 protein: CASSAVGREAFF
CDR3 DNA: TGTGCCAGCAGCGCGGTCGGCCGTGAAGCTTTCTTT

J gene: TRBJ2-2
clone size: -
D gene: TRBD2
V gene: TRBV19
CDR3 protein: CASSTTGGGNTGELFF
CDR3 DNA: TGTGCCAGTAGTACCACAGGCGGGGGAAACACCGGGGAGCTGTTTTTT

J gene: TRBJ1-1
clone size: -
D gene: -
V gene: TRBV5-1
CDR3 protein: CASSSQNTEAFF
CDR3 DNA: TGCGCCAGCAGCTCACAGAACACTGAAGCTTTCTTT

J gene: TRBJ1-6
clone size: few
D gene: -
V gene: TRBV5-1
CDR3 protein: CASSLGAGVNSPLHF
CDR3 DNA: TGCGCCAGCAGCTTGGGGGCAGGGGTTAATTCACCCCTCCACTTT

J gene: TRBJ2-3
clone size: many
D gene: -
V gene: TRBV7-9
CDR3 protein: CASTKSSGRGGDTQYF
CDR3 DNA: TGTGCCAGCACCAAATCCTCGGGCAGGGGGGGAGATACGCAGTATTTT

J gene: TRBJ2-2
clone size: few
D gene: TRBD2
V gene: TRBV7-2
CDR3 protein: CASSLGLAVGELFF
CDR3 DNA: TGTGCCAGCAGCTTAGGACTAGCGGTCGGGGAGCTGTTTTTT

J gene: TRBJ2-5
clone size: -
D gene: -
V gene: TRBV4-1
CDR3 protein: CASSQAGVQETQYF
CDR3 DNA: TGCGCCAGCAGCCAAGCAGGGGTTCAAGAGACCCAGTACTTC

J gene: TRBJ1-5
clone size: many
D gene: TRBD1
V gene: TRBV7-9
CDR3 protein: CASSLGQGTSNQPQHF
CDR3 DNA: TGTGCCAGCAGCTTAGGACAGGGGACTAGCAATCAGCCCCAGCATTTT

J gene: TRBJ2-7
clone size: -
D gene: -
V gene: TRBV7-9
CDR3 protein: CASSPYRAEQYF
CDR3 DNA: TGTGCCAGCTCCCCTTACAGGGCCGAGCAGTACTTC

J gene: TRBJ2-5
clone size: many
D gene: -
V gene: TRBV18
CDR3 protein: CASSPQWGETQYF
CDR3 DNA: TGTGCCAGCTCACCGCAGTGGGGTGAGACCCAGTACTTC

J gene: TRBJ2-3
clone size: few
D gene: -
V gene: TRBV21-1
CDR3 protein: CASSKAGQGASTQYF
CDR3 DNA: TGTGCCAGCAGCAAAGCAGGGCAGGGGGCATCTACGCAGTATTTT

J gene: TRBJ1-2
clone size: -
D gene: -
V gene: TRBV18
CDR3 protein: CASSPETGYGYTF
CDR3 DNA: TGTGCCAGCTCACCGGAAACAGGCTATGGCTACACCTTC

J gene: TRBJ2-3
clone size: many
D gene: TRBD2
V gene: TRBV7-9
CDR3 protein: CASSIAGESTDTQYF
CDR3 DNA: TGTGCCAGCAGCATAGCGGGAGAAAGCACAGATACGCAGTATTTT

J gene: TRBJ2-7
clone size: many
D gene: -
V gene: TRBV7-2
CDR3 protein: CASALQSGTLPEQYF
CDR3 DNA: TGTGCCAGCGCTCTACAGAGCGGCACCCTCCCCGAGCAGTACTTC

J gene: TRBJ1-4
clone size: once
D gene: -
V gene: TRBV14
CDR3 protein: CASSRDLNEKLFF
CDR3 DNA: TGTGCCAGCAGCCGGGACTTGAATGAAAAACTGTTTTTT

J gene: TRBJ2-2
clone size: -
D gene: -
V gene: TRBV18
CDR3 protein: CASSPIANTGELFF
CDR3 DNA: TGTGCCAGCTCCCCAATCGCGAACACCGGGGAGCTGTTTTTT

J gene: TRBJ2-7
clone size: many
D gene: TRBD1
V gene: TRBV5-1
CDR3 protein: CASSAYGTGHYEQYF
CDR3 DNA: TGCGCCAGCAGCGCCTACGGGACAGGCCACTACGAGCAGTACTTC

J gene: TRBJ1-1
clone size: many
D gene: -
V gene: TRBV9
CDR3 protein: CASSVGITTEAFF
CDR3 DNA: TGTGCCAGCAGCGTAGGGATCACCACTGAAGCTTTCTTT

J gene: TRBJ2-1
clone size: many
D gene: TRBD2
V gene: TRBV24-1
CDR3 protein: CATSDPGTRGYNEQFF
CDR3 DNA: TGTGCCACCAGTGATCCCGGGACTAGGGGTTACAATGAGCAGTTCTTC

J gene: TRBJ2-5
clone size: many
D gene: -
V gene: TRBV5-1
CDR3 protein: CASSGQSQETQYF
CDR3 DNA: TGCGCCAGCAGCGGGCAGAGTCAAGAGACCCAGTACTTC

J gene: TRBJ2-2
clone size: -
D gene: -
V gene: TRBV21-1
CDR3 protein: CATLDRGNTGELFF
CDR3 DNA: TGTGCCACCTTGGACAGGGGGAACACCGGGGAGCTGTTTTTT

J gene: TRBJ2-5
clone size: few
D gene: TRBD1
V gene: TRBV10-3
CDR3 protein: CAISAGTGVGETQYF
CDR3 DNA: TGTGCCATCAGTGCTGGGACAGGGGTAGGTGAGACCCAGTACTTC